The 18 T cell receptor beta chains below were found in one sample sequenced in a study of blood T cell repertoires in COVID-19. Assay used: immunoSEQ multiplex PCR; TCRdb lists only in-frame clones, some missing. The table lists a few hundred thousand clones, nearly 90% of them singletons. The specimen sequenced was peripheral blood. All receptors come from a man between 18 and 35 years old with active or convalescent COVID-19.

The rearrangement joins TRBV28 to TRBJ1-1; possibly TRBD1 for D (6 bases). From germline, CDR1 is MDHEN and CDR2 SYDVKM. The CDR3 is made up of 14 amino acids. V lost 5 bases and J lost 0, with 10 bases in between. For the CDR3, the DNA is TGTGCCAGCAGTGGGGGGGGCCTGAACACTGAAGCTTTCTTT. This gives the protein CASSGGGLNTEAFF.

The V call is TRBV30, the J call TRBJ1-2; 7 bases line up with TRBD1. Unmatched junction bases numbered 13, after V lost 2 bases and J lost 13 bases. CDR1 and CDR2 from the germline V gene are GTSNPN and SVGIG (reference sequence). The CDR3 length is 13 residues. This chain's CDR3 is CAWSSPFGQGVTF. The CDR3 DNA sequence: TGTGCCTGGAGTAGCCCCTTCGGGCAGGGGGTCACCTTC.

The chain combines TRBV3-1 (or the pseudogene TRBV3-2) with TRBJ1-4, with D perhaps TRBD1 (5 bases). This CDR3 has 15 residues. Germline CDR1 is LGHDT and CDR2 is YNNKEL (reference sequence). Trimming took 3 bases from V and 3 from J, leaving 11 bases between them. The CDR3 is CASSHRGGPNEKLFF. Written as DNA, the CDR3 is TGTGCCAGCAGCCACCGGGGGGGACCTAATGAAAAACTGTTTTTT.

The chain recombines TRBV10-3 with TRBJ1-2, with TRBD1 identical over 8 bases. Germline lookup yields CDR1 ENHRY and CDR2 SYGVKD. The CDR3 consists of 16 residues. The J segment lost 4 bases and the V segment lost 3 bases, leaving 10 bases of the junction unmatched. CDR3 bases: TGTGCCATCAGTGACACAGGGGGAATCTTAGGCTATGGCTACACCTTC. This sequence encodes CAISDTGGILGYGYTF.

This sequence joins TRBV9 and TRBJ2-2, with unresolved D. CDR3 size: 15 residues. The germline V gene has CDR1 SGDLS and CDR2 YYNGEE. Trimming left V 0 bases short and J 0 bases short, with 6 bases between. The CDR3: CASSVGRSNTGELFF. The CDR3 DNA follows: TGTGCCAGCAGCGTAGGTAGATCGAACACCGGGGAGCTGTTTTTT.

This clone was detected a few times. The rearrangement links TRBV6-4 to TRBJ2-3, with TRBD2 as a possible D gene (6 bases). The V gene lost 4 bases and the J gene lost 2 bases, with 13 bases spanning the gap. The germline gives CDR1 MRHNA, CDR2 SNTAGT. CDR3 length equals 15 residues. CDR3 sequence: CASSAGTGITDTQYF. The CDR3 region has the DNA TGTGCCAGCAGTGCCGGGACTGGGATCACAGATACGCAGTATTTT.

CDR3 sequence reads: CASSLTAGFSNQPQHF. The CDR3 nucleotides read TGTGCCAGCAGTTTAACTGCAGGGTTTAGCAATCAGCCCCAGCATTTT. The J gene is TRBJ1-5, the V gene TRBV27, with TRBD1 as a possible D gene (5 bases). Deletions cut 2 bases from V and 0 bases from J, with 11 bases between. CDR1 MNHEY and CDR2 SMNVEV come from the germline V gene (reference sequence). This CDR3 has 16 residues.

The chain recombines TRBV28 with TRBJ1-1; 8 nucleotides agree with TRBD1. CDR3 length equals 14 residues. Per germline, CDR1 MDHEN and CDR2 SYDVKM. Germline trimming cut 8 bases from V and 5 bases from J; bases unmatched to any gene: 10. The CDR3 reads CASWSGGEWTEAFF. The DNA for the CDR3 is TGTGCCAGCTGGTCAGGGGGCGAATGGACTGAAGCTTTCTTT.

This chain joins TRBV2 and TRBJ2-1; no firm D call. CDR3 length: 11 amino acids. V shed 5 bases and J shed 7 bases, with 6 bases lying between them. Germline-derived CDR1 and CDR2 are SNHLY and FYNNEI. The CDR3 DNA reads TGTGCCAGCAGTACAGTTAATGAGCAGTTCTTC. Translated, it gives CASSTVNEQFF.

The chain has TRBV28 and TRBJ1-2; 7 nucleotides agree with TRBD1. The germline V gene encodes CDR1 MDHEN and CDR2 SYDVKM. There are 16 residues in the CDR3. The junction had 16 bases not matched to a gene; V was cut back by 8 bases and J by 4 bases. The CDR3 loop is CASEWAGGRQGYGYTF. DNA of the CDR3: TGTGCCAGCGAGTGGGCAGGGGGGCGTCAGGGCTATGGCTACACCTTC.

The rearrangement uses TRBV21-1 and TRBJ1-1; the D call of TRBD1 is as the table states it, not checked on the DNA. TRBV21-1 is noted as a pseudogene. The CDR3 spans 15 residues. The CDR3 DNA is TGTGCCAGCAGGAAAGAAGGGACAGGGGGAGTTGAAGCTTTCTTT. Protein sequence: CASRKEGTGGVEAFF.

This clone has only one observation. This chain uses TRBV11-3 with TRBJ2-1; 7 bases line up with TRBD1. Germline V gene sequence: CDR1 SGHNT, CDR2 YENEEA. CDR3 length: 14 residues. With V trimmed by 5 bases and J by 6 bases, 7 bases remained unmatched. CDR3 sequence: CASSRRQGSNEQFF. CDR3 bases: TGTGCCAGCAGCCGCAGACAGGGTTCCAATGAGCAGTTCTTC.

Written as DNA, the CDR3 is TGCAGCGTGGGCAGACAGAACACTGAAGCTTTCTTT. It codes for CSVGRQNTEAFF. The rearrangement joins TRBV29-1 to TRBJ1-1, with D hard to call. There are 12 residues in the CDR3. V lost 6 bases and J lost 1, with 9 bases in between. Looked up from germline, CDR1 is SQVTM and CDR2 is ANQGSEA.

The chain employs TRBV7-9 and TRBJ1-6; the match to TRBD1 covers 9 bases. CDR1 and CDR2 (germline): SEHNR, FQNEAQ (reference sequence). The CDR3 has 16 residues. J lost 9 bases, V lost 6 bases, and 12 bases had no gene match. The CDR3 DNA follows: TGTGCCAGCAGTACAACCTGGGGACAGGGTTCTTCACCCCTCCACTTT. Its translation is CASSTTWGQGSSPLHF.

The J gene is TRBJ1-1, the V gene TRBV6-5; D is unresolved. The germline V and J ends were trimmed by 0 bases and 3 bases, with 8 bases remaining between them. The germline V gene encodes CDR1 MNHEY and CDR2 SVGAGI. This CDR3 contains 14 residues. The CDR3 sequence: CASSYSNSYTEAFF. The CDR3 DNA sequence: TGTGCCAGCAGTTACTCGAACAGCTACACTGAAGCTTTCTTT.

This clone came up a few times. This chain uses TRBV9 with TRBJ2-1; 9 bases line up with TRBD2. This CDR3 has 14 residues. CDR1 and CDR2 from the germline V gene are SGDLS and YYNGEE. Germline trimming cut 7 bases from V and 6 bases from J; bases unmatched to any gene: 8. CDR3 residues: CASGGAGGLNEQFF. In nucleotides, the CDR3 is TGTGCCAGCGGAGGAGCGGGAGGTCTCAATGAGCAGTTCTTC.

The rearrangement links TRBV7-9 to TRBJ2-1; TRBD2 might be the D (6 bases). Deletions cut 5 bases from V and 0 bases from J, with 17 bases between. CDR3 size: 17 residues. Germline loops: CDR1 SEHNR, CDR2 FQNEAQ (reference sequence). The CDR3: CASSPRGTPSSYNEQFF. DNA for the CDR3: TGTGCCAGCAGCCCCCGCGGGACTCCTAGCTCCTACAATGAGCAGTTCTTC. Drawing the rest from reference TRBV7-9 and TRBJ2-1, the complete variable domain is DTGVSQNPRHKITKRGQNVTFRCDPISEHNRLYWYRQTLGQGPEFLTYFQNEAQLEKSRLLSDRFSAERPKGSFSTLEIQRTEQGDSAMYLCASSPRGTPSSYNEQFFGPGTRLTVL.

The chain couples TRBV15 to TRBJ2-5, with 8 bases identical to TRBD2. The CDR3 runs 14 residues. V lost 1 base, J lost 4 bases, and 2 bases stayed unmatched. Germline CDR1 reads LNHNV; CDR2 reads YYDKDF (reference sequence). CDR3 region: CATSRGGGLETQYF. CDR3 DNA sequence: TGTGCCACCAGCAGAGGCGGGGGGCTAGAGACCCAGTACTTC.